These T cell receptor beta chains were read from a single sample in a study of technical replicates of blood from several donors. This table comes from immunoSEQ multiplex PCR, and its TCRdb copy is limited to in-frame clones, with some not included. The table has over 55,000 clones, approximately 97% seen once. Sequencing was done on a sample of T cells isolated from PBMCs. Every receptor here comes from a human donor in good health. Both conserved end residues are part of each CDR3. The D gene is left open where the match is weak. Only part of the rows carry a size: once, few, many, or a class if the clone is expanded.

clone size	D gene	J gene	CDR3 length	V gene	CDR3 protein	CDR3 DNA
-	-	TRBJ2-7	14	TRBV7-8	CASSFAGGGREQYF	TGTGCCAGCAGCTTCGCTGGTGGAGGGCGCGAGCAGTACTTC
-	-	TRBJ2-1	13	TRBV9	CASSGALRNEQFF	TGTGCCAGCAGCGGGGCGCTTCGAAATGAGCAGTTCTTC
-	-	TRBJ1-1	13	TRBV5-1	CASIGGTSTEAFF	TGCGCCAGCATCGGGGGTACCAGCACTGAAGCTTTCTTT
-	TRBD2	TRBJ2-3	17	TRBV14	CASSQTGSGYSTDTQYF	TGTGCCAGCAGCCAGACGGGTAGCGGGTATAGCACAGATACGCAGTATTTT
-	-	TRBJ1-1	21	TRBV21-1	CASSKSTRRTGLGQMNTEAFF	TGTGCCAGCAGCAAAAGTACAAGAAGAACAGGCCTAGGTCAGATGAACACTGAAGCTTTCTTT
-	TRBD1	TRBJ2-1	17	TRBV10-3	CAISGSGTTGAYNEQFF	TGTGCCATCAGTGGATCCGGGACCACAGGGGCCTACAATGAGCAGTTCTTC
-	-	TRBJ1-3	15	TRBV15	CATSRDGQNGNTIYF	TGTGCCACCAGCAGAGATGGGCAGAATGGAAACACCATATATTTT
-	TRBD1	TRBJ2-2	15	TRBV12-5	CASGDRVGSTGELFF	TGTGCTAGTGGCGACAGGGTTGGTAGCACCGGGGAGCTGTTTTTT
once	-	TRBJ1-1	13	TRBV7-7	CASSFSRNTEAFF	TGTGCTAGCAGCTTTTCTAGGAACACTGAAGCTTTCTTT
-	TRBD1	TRBJ2-7	15	TRBV14	CASSPSRTGVHEQYF	TGTGCCAGCAGCCCCAGTCGGACAGGGGTACACGAGCAGTACTTC
-	-	TRBJ1-2	13	TRBV30	CAWTGIGFSGYTF	TGTGCCTGGACAGGGATCGGTTTTAGTGGCTACACCTTC
-	-	TRBJ2-7	15	TRBV4-1	CASSQENAGAYEQYF	TGCGCCAGCAGCCAAGAAAATGCTGGAGCCTACGAGCAGTACTTC
-	-	TRBJ2-7	12	TRBV11-2	CASSPTDFEQYF	TGTGCCAGCAGCCCGACGGACTTCGAGCAGTACTTC
-	TRBD1	TRBJ1-2	15	TRBV7-9	CASSLGGTGIRGYTF	TGTGCCAGCAGCTTAGGCGGGACAGGGATTCGTGGCTACACCTTC
-	TRBD2	TRBJ2-5	14	TRBV9	CASSRTSGGGTQYF	TGTGCCAGCAGCCGGACTAGCGGGGGGGGAACCCAGTACTTC
once	-	TRBJ1-1	16	TRBV10-1	CASSERQGLRNTEAFF	TGCGCCAGCAGTGAGAGGCAGGGACTGAGGAACACTGAAGCTTTCTTT